This entry lists 8 T cell receptor beta chains sequenced from one sample in a study of early T cells in non-severe SARS-CoV-2 infection (dated by TCRdb to about 2021). The receptor library was made with 5' RACE. The sequencing machine was a NextSeq 500. TCRdb's own reprocessing of the public reads used fastp at Q25 and MiXCR and kept productive beta chains. Entries are consolidated by CDR3 protein sequence, retaining the most common genes and DNA. For this sample the table gives 70,000 to 85,000 distinct CDR3 sequences, of which about an eighth were detected only once. The ten largest clonotypes hold over 2% of the sample. Source material: whole blood. The receptors come from an adult who was a healthcare worker with PCR-confirmed SARS-CoV-2 infection or an uninfected control (not recorded which).

V and J are TRBV20-1 and TRBJ2-1; TRBD2 might be the D (5 bases). This CDR3 is 15 amino acids long. V was trimmed by 5 bases and J by 1 base, leaving 15 bases between them. CDR1 and CDR2 (germline): DFQATT, SNEGSKA (reference sequence). This CDR3 reads CSARRFSESYNEQFF. CDR3 nucleotides: TGCAGTGCTCGTCGCTTTAGCGAATCCTACAATGAGCAGTTCTTC.

This clonotype appeared many times. The chain joins TRBV7-2 to TRBJ2-1; 8 bases align to TRBD2. CDR1 and CDR2 from the germline V gene are SGHTA and FQGNSA. The CDR3 is 18 amino acids. Losses at the gene ends were 1 base for V and 2 bases for J; bases not matched to a gene: 10. The CDR3 here is CASSLEMAGGLPYNEQFF. CDR3 in DNA: TGTGCCAGCAGCTTAGAGATGGCGGGAGGTCTGCCCTACAATGAGCAGTTCTTC.

The chain recombines TRBV5-1 with TRBJ2-2; D remains ambiguous. Germline V gene data show CDR1 as SGHRS and CDR2 as YFSETQ. The V and J ends lost 3 bases and 1 base respectively, with 7 bases between them. The CDR3 has 14 residues. The CDR3 DNA reads as TGCGCCAGCAGCTCGGAAGTGAACACCGGGGAGCTGTTTTTT. Protein: CASSSEVNTGELFF.

A few counts support this clonotype. The chain recombines TRBV20-1 with TRBJ2-7; 10 nucleotides match TRBD2. Germline V CDR1 and CDR2: DFQATT, SNEGSKA (reference sequence). J was trimmed by 7 bases and V by 0 bases; bases with no gene match: 9. The CDR3 sequence is 15 residues long. The CDR3 coding sequence is TGCAGTGCTAGAGATCTCCTTAGCGGGAGGAGTGAGCAGTACTTC. The encoded protein is CSARDLLSGRSEQYF.

The chain uses TRBV7-9 and TRBJ1-2; 7 bases map to TRBD1. The CDR3 has 14 amino acids. Germline V lookup: CDR1 SEHNR, CDR2 FQNEAQ (reference sequence). Trimming took 5 bases from V and 0 from J; bases not matched to a gene: 3. CDR3 protein: CASSPGGANYGYTF. The CDR3 DNA is TGTGCCAGCAGCCCAGGGGGGGCTAACTATGGCTACACCTTC.

This clonotype appeared a few times. V usage is TRBV15 and J usage is TRBJ2-3, with D maybe TRBD2 (7 bases). This CDR3 spans 15 amino acids. Trimming stripped 9 bases from V and 2 bases from J, with 18 bases between. Germline-derived CDR1 and CDR2 are LNHNV and YYDKDF (reference sequence). The CDR3, as DNA: TGTGCCACGCCCCCCCGGCGGGGGCCCACAGATACGCAGTATTTT. Encoded protein: CATPPRRGPTDTQYF.

This clonotype was observed many times. V usage is TRBV7-9 and J usage is TRBJ1-5; the match to TRBD1 covers 8 bases. This CDR3 contains 14 residues. Trimming at V came to 5 bases and at J to 1 base, leaving 1 base not matched to a gene. Germline CDR1 reads SEHNR; CDR2 reads FQNEAQ (reference sequence). Here the CDR3 reads CASSRTGSNQPQHF. Here the CDR3 DNA reads TGTGCCAGCAGCCGGACAGGGAGCAATCAGCCCCAGCATTTT.

This rearrangement joins TRBV6-2 or TRBV6-3 to TRBJ2-1, with TRBD2 matching over 11 bases. Germline trimming cut 4 bases from V and 3 bases from J; bases unmatched to any gene: 23. The CDR3 extends over 22 amino acids. Per germline, CDR1 MNHEY and CDR2 SVGEGT. Here the CDR3 DNA reads TGTGCCAGCAGTTGGGGATGGACAGGGGCAAAATCCGGGACTAGCGGCTACAATGAGCAGTTCTTC. It is translated as CASSWGWTGAKSGTSGYNEQFF.